These 7 T cell receptor beta chains were sequenced from one sample in a study of T-cell reconstitution after alpha-beta-depleted transplantation in children. Preparation of the TCRbeta library involved a method that used unique molecular identifiers. TCRdb called the PCR reads again in MiXCR, with one record for every CDR3 protein. The sample carries a few hundred thousand distinct CDR3 sequences, about a fifth recorded once. The sample consisted of PBMCs from the stem cell graft donor, taken from the stem cell graft. The source is a human donor who donated a stem cell graft to a child with acute myeloid leukemia.

This clonotype was seen repeatedly, ten times or more. V is TRBV25-1 and J is TRBJ2-1, with D possibly TRBD1 on 6 matching bases. Germline V gives CDR1 MGHDK, CDR2 SYGVNS. This CDR3 contains 15 residues. Trimming shortened V by 3 bases and J by 3 bases, and 12 bases separated the two germline ends. The CDR3 DNA reads TGTGCCAGCAGTGATACAGGGAGTTACTACAATGAGCAGTTCTTC. As protein: CASSDTGSYYNEQFF.

The V and J genes are TRBV4-3 and TRBJ2-3; a possible D gene is TRBD2 (5 bases). This CDR3 is built from 17 residues. From germline, CDR1 is LGHNA and CDR2 YSLEER. Trimming left V 0 bases short and J 5 bases short, with 18 bases between. CDR3 residues: CASSQDGVNGVQDTQYF. The CDR3 DNA reads TGCGCCAGCAGCCAAGACGGCGTGAACGGGGTCCAAGATACGCAGTATTTT.

This clonotype was seen a few times. For the CDR3, the DNA is TGTGCCAGCGGGAGGGGATTAGGACCCCGTAGCCAAAACATTCAGTACTTC. The encoded protein is CASGRGLGPRSQNIQYF. The genes are TRBV12-3 or TRBV12-4 and TRBJ2-4; 7 bases are shared with TRBD2. This CDR3 has 17 amino acids. Trimming took 8 bases from V and 5 from J; bases not matched to a gene: 18.

This clonotype was recorded many times. The chain has TRBV10-3 and TRBJ2-7; possible D gene TRBD2, 6 bases. The CDR3 length is 16 residues. Trimming took 4 bases from V and 0 from J, leaving 16 bases between them. In germline, CDR1 is ENHRY, CDR2 SYGVKD. CDR3 nucleotides: TGTGCCATCAGTGGGGCGGGACTTCGGCCCTCCTACGAGCAGTACTTC. This gives the protein CAISGAGLRPSYEQYF.

This clonotype was seen repeatedly, ten times or more. V and J are TRBV5-4 and TRBJ2-1; 9 bases agree with TRBD2. V gave up 0 bases and J gave up 8 bases; unmatched junction bases: 18. The CDR3 is 19 residues long. The V gene's germline CDR1 is SGHNT and CDR2 YYREEE (reference sequence). Here the CDR3 reads CASSLGSEAGGRGSDEQFF. CDR3 nucleotide sequence: TGTGCCAGCAGCTTGGGGAGTGAGGCGGGAGGGCGTGGTAGCGATGAGCAGTTCTTC.

This clonotype was counted many times. The rearrangement links TRBV12-3 or TRBV12-4 to TRBJ2-1; possibly TRBD1 or TRBD2 for D (5 bases each). The CDR3 is made up of 13 amino acids. Trimming removed 4 bases at V and 10 bases at J, with 14 bases between. CDR3 in DNA: TGTGCCAGCAGTTCAGGGACGCTGCCGGAGCAGTTCTTC. Protein: CASSSGTLPEQFF.

The genes are TRBV4-1 and TRBJ2-7; 9 bases map to TRBD1. The germline gives CDR1 MGHRA, CDR2 YSYEKL. The CDR3 consists of 14 residues. Trimming removed 4 bases from V and 4 bases from J; junction bases left unmatched: 5. CDR3 bases: TGCGCCAGCAGCCCGGGACAGGGAGAATACGAGCAGTACTTC. It yields the protein CASSPGQGEYEQYF.